The 8 T cell receptor beta chains given below trace back to one sample, sequenced in a study of blood T cell repertoires in COVID-19. Method: immunoSEQ multiplex PCR; TCRdb's copy keeps in-frame clones and lacks some. The repertoire holds 250,000 to 300,000 clones, around 90% seen once, with 1.7% in the top ten. The sequenced material came from PBMCs or T cells enriched from blood (not recorded which). Receptor source: a woman in her thirties or forties who had recovered from COVID-19.

The chain uses TRBV7-9 and TRBJ1-2; D might be TRBD1 (6 bases). This CDR3 has 14 residues. The V gene's germline CDR1 is SEHNR and CDR2 FQNEAQ (reference sequence). V was clipped by 4 bases and J by 4 bases, with 13 bases between them. In DNA form, the CDR3 reads TGTGCCAGCAGCTCCTCCACAGGGTTCTATGGCTACACCTTC. Translating it yields CASSSSTGFYGYTF.

This sequence joins TRBV6-5 and TRBJ2-3; 8 positions match TRBD2. The V gene end was trimmed by 0 bases and the J gene end by 3 bases; junction bases not matched to a gene: 5. Per germline, CDR1 MNHEY and CDR2 SVGAGI. The CDR3 runs to 16 residues. The CDR3 sequence is CASSYSRSGGTDTQYF. For the CDR3, the DNA is TGTGCCAGCAGTTACTCGAGAAGCGGGGGAACAGATACGCAGTATTTT.

The chain is built from TRBV7-9 and TRBJ2-7, with a tentative D call TRBD1 (6 bases). The CDR3 extends over 14 amino acids. V lost 2 bases, J lost 3 bases, and 11 bases lay in between. Germline V lookup: CDR1 SEHNR, CDR2 FQNEAQ (reference sequence). CDR3 residues: CASSLTTGSYEQYF. CDR3 bases: TGTGCCAGCAGCTTAACGACAGGTAGCTACGAGCAGTACTTC.

The J gene is TRBJ2-1, the V gene TRBV11-3, with 16 bases identical to TRBD2. This CDR3 has 18 residues. V gave up 3 bases and J gave up 5 bases; unmatched junction bases: 7. In germline, CDR1 is SGHNT, CDR2 YENEEA. The CDR3 protein is CASSFSGTSGGADNEQFF. CDR3 nucleotide sequence: TGTGCCAGCAGCTTTTCCGGGACTAGCGGGGGGGCCGACAATGAGCAGTTCTTC.

This clone has only one observation. The genes are TRBV5-1 and TRBJ2-5; 8 bases are a match to TRBD2. The junction had 8 bases not matched to a gene; V was cut back by 1 base and J by 0 bases. This CDR3 region has 17 residues. Looked up from germline, CDR1 is SGHRS and CDR2 is YFSETQ. The CDR3: CASSLSVAGGYQETQYF. CDR3 bases: TGCGCCAGCAGCTTGTCGGTGGCGGGGGGTTACCAAGAGACCCAGTACTTC.

This chain uses TRBV11-2 with TRBJ2-3; D is uncertain. The germline V and J ends were trimmed by 1 base and 4 bases, with 15 bases remaining between them. This CDR3 region has 16 residues. Germline loops: CDR1 SGHAT, CDR2 FQNNGV. The DNA of the CDR3 is TGTGCCAGCAGCTTAGGCTCAGGAAGGATGTCAGATACGCAGTATTTT. Protein: CASSLGSGRMSDTQYF.

The genes are TRBV3-1 (or the pseudogene TRBV3-2) and TRBJ1-2; TRBD1 matches at 9 bases. Unmatched junction bases numbered 12, after V lost 6 bases and J lost 4 bases. Per the germline V gene, CDR1 is LGHDT and CDR2 is YNNKEL (reference sequence). This CDR3 contains 16 residues. Written as DNA, the CDR3 is TGTGCCAGCAGGGCAACCGGGACAGGGAACCCCTATGGCTACACCTTC. The encoded protein is CASRATGTGNPYGYTF.

The chain combines TRBV6-6 with TRBJ2-7; 8 bases map to TRBD1. The CDR3 consists of 16 residues. Germline V CDR1 and CDR2: MNHNY, SVGAGI (reference sequence). The V segment lost 2 bases and the J segment 0 bases; nucleotides outside the gene matches: 6. The CDR3 nucleotides are TGTGCCAGCAGTTACCCAGGACAGGGCGCCTCCTACGAGCAGTACTTC. As protein: CASSYPGQGASYEQYF.